What follows are 7 T cell receptor beta chains derived from one specimen sequenced in a study of blood T cell repertoires in COVID-19. This table comes from immunoSEQ multiplex PCR, and its TCRdb copy is limited to in-frame clones, with some not included. The data show more than 90,000 clones, approximately 87% seen once. Sequenced sample: peripheral blood. Receptor source: a man in his sixties or seventies who had recovered from COVID-19.

By sample fraction, this clone is large (0.1 to 1%). The chain employs TRBV11-3 and TRBJ2-7, with 7 bases identical to TRBD1. The V gene end was trimmed by 5 bases and the J gene end by 2 bases; junction bases not matched to a gene: 6. This CDR3 contains 14 residues. Germline V lookup: CDR1 SGHNT, CDR2 YENEEA. This CDR3 is CASSVDRVPYEQYF. DNA for the CDR3: TGTGCCAGCAGCGTTGACAGGGTCCCCTACGAGCAGTACTTC.

The gene calls are TRBV28 and TRBJ2-7; D not certain. The ends were cut back, 2 bases at V and 2 bases at J, with 10 bases in the middle. The CDR3 is 14 amino acids. The germline V gene encodes CDR1 MDHEN and CDR2 SYDVKM. In DNA form, the CDR3 reads TGTGCCAGCAGTTTAGAACTGTCCACCTACGAGCAGTACTTC. Translation gives CASSLELSTYEQYF.

The V and J genes are TRBV7-6 and TRBJ2-3; 13 bases map to TRBD2. This CDR3 has 20 residues. Germline V CDR1 and CDR2: SGHVS, FNYEAQ. Trimming at V came to 5 bases and at J to 0 bases, leaving 14 bases not matched to a gene. The CDR3 nucleotides are TGTGCCAGCAGCCCTATAACTAGCGGGGGGGCGAGTCCTAGCACAGATACGCAGTATTTT. Its translation is CASSPITSGGASPSTDTQYF.

The chain joins TRBV29-1 to TRBJ1-1; D is uncertain. The CDR3 runs 13 residues. Germline CDR1 and CDR2: SQVTM and ANQGSEA. The V and J ends lost 4 bases and 1 base respectively, with 10 bases between them. The CDR3 is CSVVGDWNTEAFF. The DNA of the CDR3 is TGCAGCGTTGTTGGTGACTGGAACACTGAAGCTTTCTTT.

The chain joins TRBV19 to TRBJ1-1, with D tentatively TRBD1 (6 bases). This CDR3 contains 13 residues. V shed 6 bases and J shed 2 bases, with 10 bases lying between them. CDR1 is LNHDA, CDR2 SQIVND, per germline (reference sequence). The CDR3 DNA follows: TGTGCCAGTAGCCCACAGGGAAACACTGAAGCTTTCTTT. Protein product: CASSPQGNTEAFF.

This clone came up once. V and J are TRBV15 and TRBJ2-1; a possible D gene is TRBD1 (6 bases). V dropped 0 bases and J dropped 6 bases, with 12 bases sitting between them. Germline V gene sequence: CDR1 LNHNV, CDR2 YYDKDF (reference sequence). The CDR3 is 15 residues long. CDR3 loop: CATSRDRRGTNEQFF. The CDR3 nucleotides are TGTGCCACCAGCAGAGATAGAAGGGGGACCAATGAGCAGTTCTTC.

For this clone: The same CDR3 also results from other DNA sequences found in this sample. The gene calls are TRBV28 and TRBJ2-5; the match to TRBD2 covers 10 bases. CDR1 and CDR2 (germline): MDHEN, SYDVKM. The V gene end was trimmed by 2 bases and the J gene end by 1 base; junction bases not matched to a gene: 1. This CDR3 comprises 15 residues. As DNA, the CDR3 is TGTGCCAGCAGTTTAAGGACTAGCGGCCAAGAGACCCAGTACTTC. Encoded protein: CASSLRTSGQETQYF.